A single sample gave rise to the 13 T cell receptor beta chains below, sequenced in a study of memory CD4+ T cells and cytomegalovirus serostatus. Clones were sequenced by immunoSEQ multiplex PCR, and TCRdb holds only the in-frame ones, with some missing. Altogether tens of thousands of clones are present, about 79% being singletons, with the ten largest covering roughly 0.54%. Single viable CD3+CD4+CD8-CD45RO+ cells were sorted as the memory CD4+ T cells. The sequencing input was memory CD4+ T cells from blood. These receptors were obtained from an adult in good health and CMV-seronegative.

The chain links TRBV5-1 to TRBJ2-7, with D perhaps TRBD1 or TRBD2 (5 bases each). CDR1 SGHRS and CDR2 YFSETQ come from the germline V gene. The CDR3 extends over 15 amino acids. V gave up 1 base and J gave up 1 base, with 12 bases separating them. The CDR3 loop is CASSLSGTGSYEQYF. The DNA for the CDR3 is TGCGCCAGCAGCTTGTCGGGGACGGGATCCTACGAGCAGTACTTC.

This clone was recorded once. The J gene is TRBJ1-1, the V gene TRBV11-3; 7 positions match TRBD1. With 5 bases clipped from V and 6 bases from J, the junction kept 12 bases outside the gene matches. The CDR3 has 15 residues. Germline CDR1 is SGHNT and CDR2 is YENEEA. CDR3 region: CASSAMAQGGSEAFF. In DNA, the CDR3 is TGTGCCAGCAGCGCCATGGCCCAGGGGGGATCTGAAGCTTTCTTT.

The chain is built from TRBV7-2 and TRBJ2-1, with 8 bases identical to TRBD1. The CDR3 runs to 15 residues. Germline V gene sequence: CDR1 SGHTA, CDR2 FQGNSA. The junction had 4 bases not matched to a gene; V was cut back by 5 bases and J by 1 base. The CDR3 coding sequence is TGTGCCAGCAGCCCCGACAGGGGATCCTACAATGAGCAGTTCTTC. Translation gives CASSPDRGSYNEQFF.

This chain joins TRBV6-6 and TRBJ1-2, with D uncertain. With 6 bases removed from V and 4 bases from J, the gap between germline ends came to 6 bases. The CDR3 length is 11 residues. Germline V gene sequence: CDR1 MNHNY, CDR2 SVGAGI (reference sequence). CDR3 coding DNA: TGTGCCAGCAGCGCTGTCTATGGCTACACCTTC. Translated: CASSAVYGYTF.

V and J are TRBV4-1 and TRBJ2-2; the D gene is possibly TRBD2 (6 bases). CDR1 is MGHRA and CDR2 is YSYEKL in the germline V gene. The V and J ends lost 4 bases and 0 bases respectively, with 12 bases between them. The CDR3 consists of 16 residues. The CDR3 DNA reads TGCGCCAGCAGCCTTTACCGGGGGACGAACACCGGGGAGCTGTTTTTT. Residues: CASSLYRGTNTGELFF.

This rearrangement joins TRBV5-4 to TRBJ1-1; D is perhaps TRBD1 (6 bases). This CDR3 spans 15 amino acids. Trimming removed 4 bases from V and 0 bases from J, with 13 bases in between. From germline, CDR1 is SGHNT and CDR2 YYREEE (reference sequence). The CDR3 loop is CASSPGRGLNTEAFF. Here the CDR3 DNA reads TGTGCCAGCAGCCCCGGGAGGGGGTTGAACACTGAAGCTTTCTTT.

The genes are TRBV7-8 and TRBJ2-7; D is unclear. The germline CDR1 and CDR2 sequences are SGHVS and FQNEAQ. V lost 3 bases and J 4 bases, leaving 10 bases between the germline ends. The CDR3 runs 13 residues. CDR3: CASSFAGSYEQYF. Written as DNA, the CDR3 is TGTGCCAGCAGCTTCGCTGGTTCTTACGAGCAGTACTTC.

This chain joins TRBV10-3 and TRBJ1-1; TRBD1 is a possible D gene (5 bases). There are 16 residues in the CDR3. Looked up from germline, CDR1 is ENHRY and CDR2 is SYGVKD. V gave up 4 bases and J gave up 0 bases, with 15 bases separating them. The CDR3 DNA reads as TGTGCCATCAGTGGCGGCAGGGAAGGGCTGAACACTGAAGCTTTCTTT. This sequence encodes CAISGGREGLNTEAFF.

The V gene is TRBV6-1, the J gene TRBJ1-5, with TRBD1 matching over 7 bases. V lost 0 bases, J lost 0 bases, and 2 bases stayed unmatched. The length of the CDR3 is 16 residues. Per the germline V gene, CDR1 is MNHNS and CDR2 is SASEGT. The CDR3 nucleotides read TGTGCCAGCAGTGAAGCCGACAGGGATAGCAATCAGCCCCAGCATTTT. Translation: CASSEADRDSNQPQHF.

The V and J genes are TRBV6-5 and TRBJ1-5; no firm D call. The ends were cut back, 8 bases at V and 1 base at J, with 12 bases in the middle. The CDR3 is 14 residues long. Germline V gene sequence: CDR1 MNHEY, CDR2 SVGAGI. The CDR3 sequence is CASGSPSSNQPQHF. Written as DNA, the CDR3 is TGTGCCAGCGGTTCACCCTCCAGCAATCAGCCCCAGCATTTT.

This clone was counted between two and nine times. The chain joins TRBV5-1 to TRBJ2-2; no clear D. Between the trimmed V and J ends, which lost 4 bases and 0 bases, there was a span of 13 bases. CDR1 and CDR2 (germline): SGHRS, YFSETQ. There are 16 residues in the CDR3. CDR3 DNA sequence: TGCGCCAGCAGCCCGACACCAAACACGAACACCGGGGAGCTGTTTTTT. This gives the protein CASSPTPNTNTGELFF. Full variable domain (remainder filled in from reference TRBV5-1 and TRBJ2-2): KAGVTQTPRYLIKTRGQQVTLSCSPISGHRSVSWYQQTPGQGLQFLFEYFSETQRNKGNFPGRFSGRQFSNSRSEMNVSTLELGDSALYLCASSPTPNTNTGELFFGEGSRLTVL.

The rearrangement uses TRBV5-5 and TRBJ1-1; unclear D gene. The CDR3 has 14 amino acids. The germline V and J ends were trimmed by 0 bases and 2 bases, with 8 bases remaining between them. Germline V gene data show CDR1 as SGHKS and CDR2 as YYEKEE (reference sequence). For the CDR3, the DNA is TGTGCCAGCAGCTTGGGTCGGGAAAACACTGAAGCTTTCTTT. Translation gives CASSLGRENTEAFF.

This rearrangement joins TRBV9 to TRBJ2-7; the D call may be TRBD1 or TRBD2 (5 bases each). Trimming shortened V by 3 bases and J by 6 bases, and 22 bases separated the two germline ends. From germline, CDR1 is SGDLS and CDR2 YYNGEE. The CDR3 covers 16 residues. CDR3 sequence reads: CASSAGTLGLTGEQYF. The CDR3 coding sequence is TGTGCCAGCAGCGCTGGGACCTTAGGGCTGACGGGCGAGCAGTACTTC.